This TCR beta chain appears in the sequencing data of a study of cytomegalovirus exposure and HLA in healthy donors. To note about this clone: What it recognizes is unknown.

The PCR contained 60 Vbeta and 13 Jbeta primers. The table came from immunoSEQ multiplex PCR; TCRdb's copy has only in-frame clones and leaves some out. Of tens of thousands of clones in the sample, approximately 80% are singletons; the top ten hold roughly 3.5%. Overall study results and limits: Presence/absence analyses assumed roughly uniform sequencing depth across donors, which may not hold.

The sequenced material came from PBMCs. The sequence was collected from a man aged 18 to 29 in good health and CMV-seronegative.

DNA of the CDR3: TGTGCCAGCAGTGAAACCCCGGGAGGCTACACCTTC. Its protein product is CASSETPGGYTF. The chain carries TRBV6-1 and TRBJ1-2; D is undetermined. Germline values: CDR1 MNHNS, CDR2 SASEGT. The V end was cut by 2 bases, the J end by 8 bases, with 9 bases between. This CDR3 is built from 12 residues.